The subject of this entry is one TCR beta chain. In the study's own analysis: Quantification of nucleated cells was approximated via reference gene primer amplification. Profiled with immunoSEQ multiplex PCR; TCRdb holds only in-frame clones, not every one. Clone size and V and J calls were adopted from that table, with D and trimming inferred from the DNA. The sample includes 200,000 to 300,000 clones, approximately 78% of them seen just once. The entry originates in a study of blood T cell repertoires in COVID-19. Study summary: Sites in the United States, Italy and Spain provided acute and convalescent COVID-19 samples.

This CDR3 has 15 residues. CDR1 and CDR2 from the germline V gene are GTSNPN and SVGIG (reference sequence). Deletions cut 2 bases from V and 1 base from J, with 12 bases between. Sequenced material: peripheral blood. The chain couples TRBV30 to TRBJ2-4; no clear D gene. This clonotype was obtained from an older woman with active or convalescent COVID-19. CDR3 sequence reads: CAWSNRGFAKNIQYF. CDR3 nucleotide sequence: TGTGCCTGGAGTAATAGAGGTTTTGCCAAAAACATTCAGTACTTC. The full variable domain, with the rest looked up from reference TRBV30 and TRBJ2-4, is SQTIHQWPATLVQPVGSPLSLECTVEGTSNPNLYWYRQAAGRGLQLLFYSVGIGQISSEVPQNLSASRPQDRQFILSSKKLLLSDSGFYLCAWSNRGFAKNIQYFGAGTRLSVL.